These 10 T cell receptor beta chains were all obtained from the same sample, sequenced in a study of blood T cell repertoires in COVID-19. Using immunoSEQ multiplex PCR, the repertoire was profiled, and TCRdb retains in-frame clones only, with some absent. This table holds 200,000 to 250,000 clones, 90% to 95% found once. Input material: PBMCs or T cells enriched from blood (not recorded which). The receptors stem from a woman in her late teens or twenties who had recovered from COVID-19.

The chain links TRBV5-4 to TRBJ2-5, with D maybe TRBD1 (6 bases). This CDR3 has 15 amino acids. CDR1 and CDR2 from the germline V gene are SGHNT and YYREEE (reference sequence). V dropped 0 bases and J dropped 1 base, with 10 bases sitting between them. CDR3 nucleotides: TGTGCCAGCAGCTTGGCCCAGGGGTCCCAAGAGACCCAGTACTTC. As protein: CASSLAQGSQETQYF.

V and J are TRBV19 and TRBJ1-2; D is ambiguous. Trimming took off 2 bases at V and 4 bases at J, with 8 bases between the two ends. In germline, CDR1 is LNHDA, CDR2 SQIVND (reference sequence). This CDR3 spans 13 amino acids. CDR3 loop: CASSIQEGYGYTF. DNA of the CDR3: TGTGCCAGTAGTATACAGGAGGGCTATGGCTACACCTTC.

This rearrangement joins TRBV9 to TRBJ1-2; 8 nucleotides line up with TRBD1. The CDR3 is 14 residues long. After removal of 0 bases from V and 6 bases from J, the junction contained 4 bases not matched to a gene. Germline V gene sequence: CDR1 SGDLS, CDR2 YYNGEE. The CDR3 spells CASSVAAGGNGYTF. In DNA form, the CDR3 reads TGTGCCAGCAGCGTAGCCGCAGGGGGCAATGGCTACACCTTC.

The chain is built from TRBV19 and TRBJ1-4; D unclear. V was shortened by 1 base and J by 3 bases, with 9 bases between the two germline ends. The CDR3 loop spans 15 amino acids. Per germline, CDR1 LNHDA and CDR2 SQIVND (reference sequence). DNA for the CDR3: TGTGCCAGTAGTATAGCAGGCAGGTCTAATGAAAAACTGTTTTTT. It codes for CASSIAGRSNEKLFF.

This chain connects TRBV5-1 to TRBJ1-3; D perhaps matches TRBD1 (5 bases). This CDR3 has 16 residues. V was cut by 3 bases and J by 4 bases, with 17 bases left in between. Germline assignment: CDR1 SGHRS and CDR2 YFSETQ. In DNA, the CDR3 is TGCGCCAGCAGCTCCGAAGGGGCTGTAAGGGGAAACACCATATATTTT. Translating gives CASSSEGAVRGNTIYF.

This sequence joins TRBV24-1 and TRBJ1-2; D gene uncertain. Between the trimmed V and J ends, which lost 3 bases and 4 bases, there was a span of 20 bases. The germline CDR1 and CDR2 sequences are KGHDR and SFDVKD. This CDR3 comprises 17 residues. CDR3 bases: TGTGCCACCAGTGATGCCGGTTCGGGATATGGTTTCTATGGCTACACCTTC. Protein sequence: CATSDAGSGYGFYGYTF.

This chain joins TRBV29-1 and TRBJ1-1; 7 bases align to TRBD1. The CDR3 consists of 15 residues. CDR1 SQVTM and CDR2 ANQGSEA come from the germline V gene. Unmatched junction bases numbered 8, after V lost 4 bases and J lost 0 bases. The CDR3 region is CSVVSGRGMNTEAFF. DNA for the CDR3: TGCAGCGTTGTCTCCGGCAGGGGGATGAACACTGAAGCTTTCTTT. The full variable domain, its missing parts supplied by reference TRBV29-1 and TRBJ1-1, is SAVISQKPSRDICQRGTSLTIQCQVDSQVTMMFWYRQQPGQSLTLIATANQGSEATYESGFVIDKFPISRPNLTFSTLTVSNMSPEDSSIYLCSVVSGRGMNTEAFFGQGTRLTVV.

The chain uses TRBV12-5 and TRBJ2-6; unclear D gene. This CDR3 region has 15 residues. V was pared by 6 bases and J by 0 bases, with 9 bases between. Germline values: CDR1 LGHNT, CDR2 FRNRAP. The CDR3 DNA is TGTGCTAGTGGCCCAAGTAGCTCTGGGGCCAACGTCCTGACTTTC. The encoded protein is CASGPSSSGANVLTF.

V usage is TRBV29-1 and J usage is TRBJ2-1; D is possibly TRBD1 (5 bases). V shed 1 base and J shed 2 bases, with 12 bases lying between them. Germline CDR1 SQVTM, CDR2 ANQGSEA. The CDR3 has 15 amino acids. Here the CDR3 reads CSVEGWGRAYNEQFF. DNA for the CDR3: TGCAGCGTTGAAGGTTGGGGCAGGGCCTACAATGAGCAGTTCTTC.

This chain joins TRBV6-5 and TRBJ2-2, with 9 bases identical to TRBD1. CDR1 is MNHEY, CDR2 SVGAGI, per germline. Trimming removed 2 bases from V and 4 bases from J; junction bases left unmatched: 2. The CDR3 has 15 amino acids. The CDR3 region has the DNA TGTGCCAGCAGTTACGAGACAGGGGGCACCGGGGAGCTGTTTTTT. Its translation: CASSYETGGTGELFF.